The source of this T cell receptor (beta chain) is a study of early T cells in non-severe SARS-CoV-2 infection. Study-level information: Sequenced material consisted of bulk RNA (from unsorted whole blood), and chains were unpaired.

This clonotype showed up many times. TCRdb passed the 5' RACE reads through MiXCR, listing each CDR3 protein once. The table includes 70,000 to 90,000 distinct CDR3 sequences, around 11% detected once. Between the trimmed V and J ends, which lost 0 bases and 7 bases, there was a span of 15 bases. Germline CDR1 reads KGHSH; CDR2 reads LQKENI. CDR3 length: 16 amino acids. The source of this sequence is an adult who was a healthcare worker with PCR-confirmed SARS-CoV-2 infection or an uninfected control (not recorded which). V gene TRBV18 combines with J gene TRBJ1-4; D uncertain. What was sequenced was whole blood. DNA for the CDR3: TGTGCCAGCTCACCACCGGGGAAGGCCCTTAGTGAAAAACTGTTTTTT. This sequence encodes CASSPPGKALSEKLFF.